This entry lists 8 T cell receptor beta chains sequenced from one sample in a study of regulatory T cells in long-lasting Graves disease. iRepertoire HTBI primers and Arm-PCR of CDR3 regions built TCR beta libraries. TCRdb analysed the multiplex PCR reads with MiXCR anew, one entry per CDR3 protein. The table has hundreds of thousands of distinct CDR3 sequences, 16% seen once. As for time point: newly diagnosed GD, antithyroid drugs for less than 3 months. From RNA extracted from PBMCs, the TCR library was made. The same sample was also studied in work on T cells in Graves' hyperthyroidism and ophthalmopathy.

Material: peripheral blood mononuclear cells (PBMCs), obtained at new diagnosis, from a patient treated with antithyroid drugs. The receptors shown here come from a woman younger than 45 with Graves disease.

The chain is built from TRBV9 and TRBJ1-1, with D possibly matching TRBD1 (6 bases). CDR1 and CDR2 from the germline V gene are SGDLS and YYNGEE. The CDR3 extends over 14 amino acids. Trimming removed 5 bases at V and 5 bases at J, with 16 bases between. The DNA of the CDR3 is TGTGCCAGCAGTGATTCGGGGGCCGGAACTGAAGCTTTCTTT. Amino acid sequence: CASSDSGAGTEAFF.

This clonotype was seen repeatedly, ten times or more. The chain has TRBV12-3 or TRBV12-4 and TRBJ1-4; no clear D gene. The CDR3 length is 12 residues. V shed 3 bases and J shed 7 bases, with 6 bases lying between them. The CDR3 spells CASSLGFEKLFF. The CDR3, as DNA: TGTGCCAGCAGTTTGGGGTTTGAAAAACTGTTTTTT.

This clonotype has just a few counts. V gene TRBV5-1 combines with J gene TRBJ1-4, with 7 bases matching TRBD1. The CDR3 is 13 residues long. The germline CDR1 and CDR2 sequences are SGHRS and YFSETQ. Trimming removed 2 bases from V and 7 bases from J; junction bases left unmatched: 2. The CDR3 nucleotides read TGCGCCAGCAGCTTTACAGGGGTTGAAAAACTGTTTTTT. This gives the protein CASSFTGVEKLFF.

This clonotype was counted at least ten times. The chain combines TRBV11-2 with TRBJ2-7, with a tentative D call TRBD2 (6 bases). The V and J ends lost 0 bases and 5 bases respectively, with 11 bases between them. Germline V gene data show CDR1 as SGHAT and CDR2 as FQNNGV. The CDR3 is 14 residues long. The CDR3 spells CASSLEAGSNEQYF. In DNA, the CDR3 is TGTGCCAGCAGCTTAGAAGCCGGGAGTAACGAGCAGTACTTC.

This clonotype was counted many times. Here the CDR3 reads CSARDPTSGAYNEQFF. CDR3 bases: TGCAGTGCTAGAGACCCGACTAGCGGTGCCTACAATGAGCAGTTCTTC. The chain uses TRBV20-1 and TRBJ2-1; TRBD2 aligns across 9 bases. Germline trimming cut 0 bases from V and 2 bases from J; bases unmatched to any gene: 5. Germline-derived CDR1 and CDR2 are DFQATT and SNEGSKA (reference sequence). The CDR3 covers 16 residues.

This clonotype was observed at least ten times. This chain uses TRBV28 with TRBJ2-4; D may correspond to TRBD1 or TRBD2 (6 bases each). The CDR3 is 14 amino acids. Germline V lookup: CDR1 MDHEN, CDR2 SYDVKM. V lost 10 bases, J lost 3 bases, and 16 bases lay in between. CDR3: CATSSGAGKNIQYF. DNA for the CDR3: TGTGCCACCTCGTCGGGGGCGGGCAAAAACATTCAGTACTTC.

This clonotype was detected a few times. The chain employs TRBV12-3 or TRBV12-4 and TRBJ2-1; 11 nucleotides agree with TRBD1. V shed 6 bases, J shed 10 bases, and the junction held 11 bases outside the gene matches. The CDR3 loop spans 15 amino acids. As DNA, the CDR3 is TGTGCCAGCAGCCCCGGGACAGGGGGGATACGGGAGCAGTTCTTC. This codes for CASSPGTGGIREQFF.

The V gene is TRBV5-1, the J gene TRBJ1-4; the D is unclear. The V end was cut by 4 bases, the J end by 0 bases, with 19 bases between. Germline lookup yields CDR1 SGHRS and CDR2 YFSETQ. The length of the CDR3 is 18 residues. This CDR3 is CASSPEGHTVATNEKLFF. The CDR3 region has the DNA TGCGCCAGCAGCCCGGAAGGGCACACAGTTGCAACTAATGAAAAACTGTTTTTT.